This TCR beta chain came from a study of blood T cells in healthy people across ages. Study summary: Every two T cells gave about one barcoded beta molecule via template switching.

Primers used in a second PCR of roughly 6 to 11 cycles were a sample-barcoded 5' primer and a J-beta primer mix. MiXCR, run by TCRdb on the 5' RACE reads, gives a single entry per CDR3 protein. Among some 1.1 million distinct CDR3 sequences listed, roughly two fifths were seen once. Germline values: CDR1 SGHVS, CDR2 FQNEAQ. V dropped 1 base and J dropped 7 bases, with 11 bases sitting between them. The CDR3 is made up of 13 amino acids. Findings and caveats of the study: Diversity figures derived from one million T cells were judged to underestimate the true value. PBMCs were not sorted, which prevented a conclusive comparison of naive versus antigen-experienced cells.

A few counts support this clonotype. As yet, its antigen is unknown. The source material was blood. J is TRBJ2-7 and V is TRBV7-8; D perhaps matches TRBD1 (5 bases). The TCR was taken from a young man in good health. The CDR3 nucleotides are TGTGCCAGCAGCTTAGGACAGACTGGAGAGCAGTACTTC. Translated: CASSLGQTGEQYF.